The sequence of this T cell receptor (beta chain) was determined in a study of neurological immune-mediated disorders. CDR1 and CDR2 from the germline V gene are DFQATT and SNEGSKA (reference sequence). V gave up 1 base and J gave up 0 bases, with 8 bases separating them. CDR3 size: 14 residues. Time point indicated: longitudinal time-point 3. The sample holds many counts of this clonotype. One entry per CDR3 protein results from TCRdb running MiXCR on the 5' RACE reads. Of around 100,000 distinct CDR3 sequences in the sample, 11% were seen once. Sequences were obtained from PBMCs. The chain employs TRBV20-1 and TRBJ2-3; D gene uncertain. The TCR originated in a female donor with HTLV-1-associated myelopathy (HAM/TSP). CDR3 region: CSARGGRSTDTQYF. DNA for the CDR3: TGCAGTGCTAGAGGCGGCAGAAGCACAGATACGCAGTATTTT.